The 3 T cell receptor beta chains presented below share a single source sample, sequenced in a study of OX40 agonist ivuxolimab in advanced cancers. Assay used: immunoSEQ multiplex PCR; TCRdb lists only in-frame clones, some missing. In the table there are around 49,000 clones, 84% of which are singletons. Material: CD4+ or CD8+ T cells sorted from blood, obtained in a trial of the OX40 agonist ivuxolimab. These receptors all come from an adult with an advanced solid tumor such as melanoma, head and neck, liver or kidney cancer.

CDR3 DNA: TGTGCCAGCAGCTTAGGGGACAGGGGGATTTGGGAGCAGTACTTC. Encoded protein: CASSLGDRGIWEQYF. The V call is TRBV5-6, the J call TRBJ2-7; 11 nucleotides align to TRBD1. Germline loops: CDR1 SGHDT, CDR2 YYEEEE. The trim removed 2 bases at V and 7 bases at J, leaving 8 bases unmatched. The CDR3 runs 15 residues.

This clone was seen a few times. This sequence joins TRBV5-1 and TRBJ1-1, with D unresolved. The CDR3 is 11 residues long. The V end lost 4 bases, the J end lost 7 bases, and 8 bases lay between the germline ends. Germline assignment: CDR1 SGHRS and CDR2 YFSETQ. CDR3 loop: CASSHALEAFF. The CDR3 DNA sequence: TGCGCCAGCAGCCACGCCCTTGAAGCTTTCTTT.

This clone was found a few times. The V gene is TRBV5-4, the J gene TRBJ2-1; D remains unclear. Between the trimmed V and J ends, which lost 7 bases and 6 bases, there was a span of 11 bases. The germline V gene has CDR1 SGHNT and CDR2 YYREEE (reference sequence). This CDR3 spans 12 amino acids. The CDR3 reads CASGRWSNEQFF. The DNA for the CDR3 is TGTGCCAGCGGGCGGTGGAGCAATGAGCAGTTCTTC.